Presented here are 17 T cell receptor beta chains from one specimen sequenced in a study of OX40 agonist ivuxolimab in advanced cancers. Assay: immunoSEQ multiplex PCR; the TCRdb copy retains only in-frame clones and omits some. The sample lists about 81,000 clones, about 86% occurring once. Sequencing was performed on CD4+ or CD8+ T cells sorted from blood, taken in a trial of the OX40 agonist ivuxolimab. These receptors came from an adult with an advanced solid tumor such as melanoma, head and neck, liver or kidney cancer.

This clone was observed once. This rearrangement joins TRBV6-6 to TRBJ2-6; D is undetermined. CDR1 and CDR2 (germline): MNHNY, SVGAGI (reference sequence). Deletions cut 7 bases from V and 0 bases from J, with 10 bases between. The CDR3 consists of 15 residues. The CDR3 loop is CASIEEGSGANVLTF. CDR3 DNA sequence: TGTGCCAGCATTGAGGAAGGCTCTGGGGCCAACGTCCTGACTTTC.

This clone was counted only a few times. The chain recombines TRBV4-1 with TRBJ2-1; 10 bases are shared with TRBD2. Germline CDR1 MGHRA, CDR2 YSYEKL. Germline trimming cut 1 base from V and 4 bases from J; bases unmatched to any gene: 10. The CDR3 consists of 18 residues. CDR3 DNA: TGCGCCAGCAGCCAAGTGGGTGCGAGGACTAGCGGTTACAATGAGCAGTTCTTC. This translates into CASSQVGARTSGYNEQFF.

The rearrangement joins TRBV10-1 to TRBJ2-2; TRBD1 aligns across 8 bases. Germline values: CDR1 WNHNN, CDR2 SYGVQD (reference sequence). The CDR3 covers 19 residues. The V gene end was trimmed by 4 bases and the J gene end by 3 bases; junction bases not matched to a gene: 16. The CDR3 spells CASSAYPKRDRRDTGELFF. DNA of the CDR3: TGCGCCAGCAGTGCTTATCCAAAAAGGGACAGGCGCGACACCGGGGAGCTGTTTTTT.

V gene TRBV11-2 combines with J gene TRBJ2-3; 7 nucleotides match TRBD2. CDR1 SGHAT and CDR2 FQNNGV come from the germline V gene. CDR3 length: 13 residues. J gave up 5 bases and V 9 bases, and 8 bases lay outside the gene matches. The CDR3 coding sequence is TGTGCCAGGGAAGGGAGGGATAAAGATACGCAGTATTTT. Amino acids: CAREGRDKDTQYF. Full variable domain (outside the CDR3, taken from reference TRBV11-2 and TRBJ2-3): EAGVAQSPRYKIIEKRQSVAFWCNPISGHATLYWYQQILGQGPKLLIQFQNNGVVDDSQLPKDRFSAERLKGVDSTLKIQPAKLEDSAVYLCAREGRDKDTQYFGPGTRLTVL.

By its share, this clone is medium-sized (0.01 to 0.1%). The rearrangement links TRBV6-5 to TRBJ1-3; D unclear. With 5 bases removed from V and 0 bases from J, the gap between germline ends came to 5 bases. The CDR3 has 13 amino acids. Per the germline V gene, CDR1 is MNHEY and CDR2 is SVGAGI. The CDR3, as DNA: TGTGCCAGCAGTACCAGCTCTGGAAACACCATATATTTT. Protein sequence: CASSTSSGNTIYF.

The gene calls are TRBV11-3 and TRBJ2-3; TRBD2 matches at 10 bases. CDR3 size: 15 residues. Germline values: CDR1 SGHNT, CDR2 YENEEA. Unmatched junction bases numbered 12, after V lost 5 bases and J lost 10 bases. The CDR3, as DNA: TGTGCCAGCAGCCTAACTACAACTAGCGGGGAGCCGCAGTATTTT. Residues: CASSLTTTSGEPQYF.

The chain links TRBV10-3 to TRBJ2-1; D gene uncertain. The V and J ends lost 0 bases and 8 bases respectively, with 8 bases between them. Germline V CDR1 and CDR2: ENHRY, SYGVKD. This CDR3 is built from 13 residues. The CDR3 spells CAISESQADEQFF. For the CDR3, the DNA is TGTGCCATCAGTGAGTCCCAGGCCGATGAGCAGTTCTTC.

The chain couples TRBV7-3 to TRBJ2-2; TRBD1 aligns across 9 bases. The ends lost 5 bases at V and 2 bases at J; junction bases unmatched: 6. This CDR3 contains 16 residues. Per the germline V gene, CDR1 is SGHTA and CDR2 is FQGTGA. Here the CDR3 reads CASSAPGQGNTGELFF. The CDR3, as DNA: TGTGCCAGCAGCGCGCCGGGACAGGGTAACACCGGGGAGCTGTTTTTT.

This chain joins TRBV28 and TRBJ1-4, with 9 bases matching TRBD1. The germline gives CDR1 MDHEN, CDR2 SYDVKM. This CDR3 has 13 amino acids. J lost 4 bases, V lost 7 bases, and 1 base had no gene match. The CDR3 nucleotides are TGTGCCAGCAAGGGACAGGGTAATGAAAAACTGTTTTTT. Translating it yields CASKGQGNEKLFF. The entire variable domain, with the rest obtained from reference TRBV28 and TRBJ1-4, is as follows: DVKVTQSSRYLVKRTGEKVFLECVQDMDHENMFWYRQDPGLGLRLIYFSYDVKMKEKGDIPEGYSVSREKKERFSLILESASTNQTSMYLCASKGQGNEKLFFGSGTQLSVL.

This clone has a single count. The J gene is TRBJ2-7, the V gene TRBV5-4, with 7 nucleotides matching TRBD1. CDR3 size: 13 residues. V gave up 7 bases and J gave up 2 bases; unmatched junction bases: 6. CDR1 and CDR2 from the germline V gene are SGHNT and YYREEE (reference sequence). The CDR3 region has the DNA TGTGCCAGCGGATGGGACAGAACCTACGAGCAGTACTTC. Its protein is CASGWDRTYEQYF.

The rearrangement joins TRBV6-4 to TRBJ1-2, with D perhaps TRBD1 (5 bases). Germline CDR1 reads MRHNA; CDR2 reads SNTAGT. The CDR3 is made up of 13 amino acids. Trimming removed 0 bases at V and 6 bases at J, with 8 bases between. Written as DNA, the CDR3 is TGTGCCAGCAGTGACTCTGGGGGAAATGGCTACACCTTC. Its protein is CASSDSGGNGYTF.

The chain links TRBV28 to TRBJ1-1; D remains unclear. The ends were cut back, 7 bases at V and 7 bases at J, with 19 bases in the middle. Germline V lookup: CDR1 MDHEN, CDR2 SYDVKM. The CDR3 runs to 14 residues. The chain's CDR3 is CASTQLRQAFEAFF. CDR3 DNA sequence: TGTGCCAGCACCCAACTCCGGCAGGCGTTTGAAGCTTTCTTT.

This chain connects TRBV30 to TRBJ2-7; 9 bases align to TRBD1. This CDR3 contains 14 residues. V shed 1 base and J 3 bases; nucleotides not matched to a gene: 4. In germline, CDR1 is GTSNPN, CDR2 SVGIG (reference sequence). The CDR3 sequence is CAWSGTGAGYEQYF. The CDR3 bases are TGTGCCTGGAGTGGGACAGGGGCGGGCTACGAGCAGTACTTC.

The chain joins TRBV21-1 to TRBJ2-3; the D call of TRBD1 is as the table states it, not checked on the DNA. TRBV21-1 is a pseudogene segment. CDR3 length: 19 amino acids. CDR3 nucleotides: TGTGCCAGCAGCAAAGCCGGGGACCTAAGGGGGAGAAACACAGATACGCAGTATTTT. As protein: CASSKAGDLRGRNTDTQYF.

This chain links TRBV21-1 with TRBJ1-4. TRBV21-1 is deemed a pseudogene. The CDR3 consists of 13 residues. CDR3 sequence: CASSMSTNEKLFF. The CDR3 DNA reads TGTGCCAGCAGCATGTCGACTAATGAAAAACTGTTTTTT.

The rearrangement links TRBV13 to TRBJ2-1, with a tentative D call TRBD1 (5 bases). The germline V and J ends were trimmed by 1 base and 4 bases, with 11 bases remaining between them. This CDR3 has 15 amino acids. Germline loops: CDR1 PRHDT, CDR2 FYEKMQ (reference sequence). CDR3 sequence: CASSLARETYNEQFF. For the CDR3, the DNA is TGTGCCAGCAGCTTAGCCAGGGAAACATACAATGAGCAGTTCTTC.

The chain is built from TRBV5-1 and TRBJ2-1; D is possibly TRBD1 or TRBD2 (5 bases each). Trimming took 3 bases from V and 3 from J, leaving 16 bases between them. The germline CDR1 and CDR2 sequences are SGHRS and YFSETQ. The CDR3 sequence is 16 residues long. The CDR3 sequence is CASSSGTGTVYNEQFF. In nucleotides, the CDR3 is TGCGCCAGCAGCTCTGGTACCGGGACGGTCTACAATGAGCAGTTCTTC.